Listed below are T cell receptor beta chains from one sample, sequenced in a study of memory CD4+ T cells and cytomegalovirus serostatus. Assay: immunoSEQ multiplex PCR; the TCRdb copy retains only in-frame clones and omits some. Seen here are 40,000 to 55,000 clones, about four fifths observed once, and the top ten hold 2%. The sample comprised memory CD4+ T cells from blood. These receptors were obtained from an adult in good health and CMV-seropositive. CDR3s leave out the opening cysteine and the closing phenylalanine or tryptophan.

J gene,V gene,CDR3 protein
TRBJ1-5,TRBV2,ASSMGSNQPQH
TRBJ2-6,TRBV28,ASSFGGALAGANVLT
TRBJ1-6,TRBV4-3,ASSHQGGNSPLH
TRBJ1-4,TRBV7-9,ASSGQSGRSEKLF
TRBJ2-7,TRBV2,ASKLSASGRAVHEQY
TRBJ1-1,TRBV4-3,ASSPSGGRTTEAF
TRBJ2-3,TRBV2,ASRGGITDTQY
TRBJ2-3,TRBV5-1,ASSSLNTDTQY
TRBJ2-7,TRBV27,ASSFKSFAGPTYEQY
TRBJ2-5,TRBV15,ATSGDRGRETQY
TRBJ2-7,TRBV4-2,ASSQEATGDEQY
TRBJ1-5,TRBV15,ATSRPAGGLGNQPQH
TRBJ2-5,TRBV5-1,ASSTPGTGDRETQY
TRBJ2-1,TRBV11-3,ASSPRGATGNEQF
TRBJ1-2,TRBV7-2,ASSPWTVSNYGYT
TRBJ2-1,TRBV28,ASSLSGLAGELGQF
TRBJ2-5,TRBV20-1,SATGETQY
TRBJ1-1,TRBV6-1,ASSFTAITEAF
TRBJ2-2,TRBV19,ATQGTFRGTGELF
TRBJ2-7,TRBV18,ASSPADRSYEQY
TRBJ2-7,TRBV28,ASSASGTVGGEQY
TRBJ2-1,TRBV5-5,ASSLQQGGFNEQF
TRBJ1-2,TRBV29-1,SVPLEGWTGGIGGYT
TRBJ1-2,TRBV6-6,ASSYSQAIPYGYT
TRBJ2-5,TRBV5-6,ASSRGGGQETQY
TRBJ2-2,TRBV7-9,ASSFGRAGAFGSGELF
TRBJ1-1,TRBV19,ASSRNGNTGAF
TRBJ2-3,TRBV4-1,ASSQDAGTSELY
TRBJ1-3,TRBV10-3,AINMDGRNTIY
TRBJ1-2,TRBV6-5,ASGTGYGYT
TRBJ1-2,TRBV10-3,AISRGLRDTRLNYGYT
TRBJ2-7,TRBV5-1,ASSRLTTGDEQY
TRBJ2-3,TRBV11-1,ASSLGLAGGLDTQY